One and the same sample provided the 27 T cell receptor beta chains below, sequenced in a study of blood T cell repertoires in COVID-19. The protocol was immunoSEQ multiplex PCR, while the TCRdb copy is restricted to in-frame clones and leaves out a portion. The sample consists of more than 65,000 clones, around 84% of them appearing once. Material for sequencing was peripheral blood. All receptors come from a woman older than 75 with acute or convalescent COVID-19.

The V gene is TRBV4-1, the J gene TRBJ2-3; 8 bases line up with TRBD1. This CDR3 has 17 amino acids. The junction had 11 bases not matched to a gene; V was cut back by 4 bases and J by 2 bases. Germline loops: CDR1 MGHRA, CDR2 YSYEKL. The CDR3 is CASSPYRTGIYTDTQYF. The DNA of the CDR3 is TGCGCCAGCAGCCCTTATCGGACAGGGATATACACAGATACGCAGTATTTT.

In this sample, this clone turned up a few times. The V call is TRBV5-1, the J call TRBJ1-2; 8 bases fit TRBD1. J was trimmed by 2 bases and V by 7 bases; bases with no gene match: 7. This CDR3 spans 14 amino acids. Germline V lookup: CDR1 SGHRS, CDR2 YFSETQ. The CDR3 protein is CASAGQGINYGYTF. CDR3 DNA sequence: TGCGCCAGCGCCGGACAGGGCATCAACTATGGCTACACCTTC.

This clone turned up a few times. The J gene is TRBJ2-7, the V gene TRBV15; the match to TRBD2 covers 8 bases. The J segment lost 2 bases and the V segment lost 0 bases, leaving 6 bases of the junction unmatched. Germline CDR1 is LNHNV and CDR2 is YYDKDF (reference sequence). The CDR3 length is 16 residues. CDR3 region: CATSRDTLAATYEQYF. As DNA, the CDR3 is TGTGCCACCAGCAGAGATACACTAGCGGCGACCTACGAGCAGTACTTC.

This chain connects TRBV9 to TRBJ2-5, with 10 nucleotides matching TRBD2. The CDR3 runs to 15 residues. Unmatched junction bases numbered 6, after V lost 3 bases and J lost 4 bases. The germline gives CDR1 SGDLS, CDR2 YYNGEE. CDR3 nucleotides: TGTGCCAGCAGCGCCGAGCGGGGGGGCGGAGAGACCCAGTACTTC. As protein: CASSAERGGGETQYF.

J is TRBJ2-3 and V is TRBV19; 14 bases agree with TRBD2. The length of the CDR3 is 15 residues. Germline CDR1 reads LNHDA; CDR2 reads SQIVND (reference sequence). Trimming took 5 bases from V and 4 from J; bases not matched to a gene: 2. The CDR3 here is CASSVTSGGADTQYF. CDR3 nucleotide sequence: TGTGCCAGTAGTGTGACTAGCGGGGGGGCAGATACGCAGTATTTT.

The chain has TRBV5-1 and TRBJ1-1, with 7 bases lining up with TRBD1. V lost 0 bases, J lost 8 bases, and 7 bases stayed unmatched. Looked up from germline, CDR1 is SGHRS and CDR2 is YFSETQ. The CDR3 covers 14 residues. CDR3 bases: TGCGCCAGCAGCTTGGGACAGGGTACCGGGGAAGCTTTCTTT. Translating it yields CASSLGQGTGEAFF.

The CDR3, as DNA: TGTGCCAGCAGCTCGCCAGGGGGCGCTCCCGGAAACACCATATATTTT. This sequence encodes CASSSPGGAPGNTIYF. The chain links TRBV13 to TRBJ1-3, with 8 bases fitting TRBD1. The V gene end was trimmed by 4 bases and the J gene end by 4 bases; junction bases not matched to a gene: 9. Germline loops: CDR1 PRHDT, CDR2 FYEKMQ (reference sequence). CDR3 length: 16 residues.

This chain joins TRBV3-1 (or the pseudogene TRBV3-2) and TRBJ1-2, with a possible D match to TRBD1 (5 bases). Germline V gene data show CDR1 as LGHDT and CDR2 as YNNKEL (reference sequence). V lost 5 bases to trimming and J lost 2 bases, with 15 bases between them. CDR3 size: 15 residues. CDR3 in DNA: TGTGCCAGCAGCGACCCGGGGAGGGGCAACTATGGCTACACCTTC. Translated, it gives CASSDPGRGNYGYTF.

This chain links TRBV2 with TRBJ2-5; perhaps TRBD1 as D (5 bases). The CDR3 sequence is 15 residues long. Trimming took off 3 bases at V and 2 bases at J, with 13 bases between the two ends. The V gene's germline CDR1 is SNHLY and CDR2 FYNNEI. The CDR3 protein is CASSDRAGAQETQYF. In nucleotides, the CDR3 is TGTGCCAGCAGTGACCGGGCTGGGGCACAAGAGACCCAGTACTTC. Using reference TRBV2 and TRBJ2-5 for the parts outside the CDR3, the full variable domain is EPEVTQTPSHQVTQMGQEVILRCVPISNHLYFYWYRQILGQKVEFLVSFYNNEISEKSEIFDDQFSVERPDGSNFTLKIRSTKLEDSAMYFCASSDRAGAQETQYFGPGTRLLVL.

The chain combines TRBV7-9 with TRBJ1-6; possible D gene TRBD1, 6 bases. This CDR3 contains 15 residues. From germline, CDR1 is SEHNR and CDR2 FQNEAQ (reference sequence). Trimming removed 4 bases from V and 9 bases from J, with 16 bases in between. The CDR3 sequence: CASSSTPGHLSPLHF. CDR3 nucleotide sequence: TGTGCCAGCAGCTCGACCCCGGGACATCTTTCACCCCTCCACTTT. Looking up the rest from reference TRBV7-9 and TRBJ1-6 gives the full variable domain: DTGVSQNPRHKITKRGQNVTFRCDPISEHNRLYWYRQTLGQGPEFLTYFQNEAQLEKSRLLSDRFSAERPKGSFSTLEIQRTEQGDSAMYLCASSSTPGHLSPLHFGNGTRLTVT.

J is TRBJ2-5 and V is TRBV19, with 12 nucleotides matching TRBD2. Losses at the gene ends were 4 bases for V and 5 bases for J; bases not matched to a gene: 8. CDR3 size: 16 residues. Germline values: CDR1 LNHDA, CDR2 SQIVND (reference sequence). CDR3 amino acids: CASSTSSGGAWETQYF. CDR3 in DNA: TGTGCCAGTAGTACCTCTAGCGGGGGGGCTTGGGAGACCCAGTACTTC.

The chain uses TRBV6-5 and TRBJ1-6; D is unresolved. The V and J ends lost 5 bases and 7 bases respectively, with 15 bases between them. The CDR3 extends over 15 amino acids. Germline V CDR1 and CDR2: MNHEY, SVGAGI. The DNA for the CDR3 is TGTGCCAGCAGTCCCCTTGGCGGAAACAATTCACCCCTCCACTTT. The encoded protein is CASSPLGGNNSPLHF.

This clone was seen more than once but under ten times. The chain links TRBV6-6 to TRBJ1-3, with TRBD1 identical over 8 bases. The CDR3 is 16 residues long. V shed 5 bases, J shed 0 bases, and the junction held 6 bases outside the gene matches. Looked up from germline, CDR1 is MNHNY and CDR2 is SVGAGI (reference sequence). The CDR3 DNA sequence: TGTGCCAGCAGTCGAGGACAGGGCTCCTCTGGAAACACCATATATTTT. The encoded protein is CASSRGQGSSGNTIYF.

The CDR3 sequence: CASSEILGEEDTQYF. The CDR3 bases are TGCGCCAGCAGTGAGATCCTGGGGGAGGAAGATACGCAGTATTTT. V is TRBV10-1 and J is TRBJ2-3; tentative D call: TRBD2 (6 bases). Germline values: CDR1 WNHNN, CDR2 SYGVQD (reference sequence). V lost 2 bases to trimming and J lost 5 bases, with 14 bases between them. This CDR3 has 15 residues.

V usage is TRBV18 and J usage is TRBJ1-1; D might be TRBD1 (5 bases). The CDR3 consists of 14 residues. Germline V CDR1 and CDR2: KGHSH, LQKENI. The V end lost 2 bases, the J end lost 5 bases, and 12 bases lay between the germline ends. CDR3 in DNA: TGTGCCAGCTCACCAGACTCAGGGTTTACTGAAGCTTTCTTT. Its translation is CASSPDSGFTEAFF.

In its sample, this clone was seen a few times. V gene TRBV19 combines with J gene TRBJ1-1; 7 bases are a match to TRBD1. CDR3 length equals 16 residues. J lost 1 base, V lost 6 bases, and 11 bases had no gene match. Germline values: CDR1 LNHDA, CDR2 SQIVND (reference sequence). CDR3 sequence: CASRPLLGQQNTEAFF. In DNA form, the CDR3 reads TGTGCCAGTAGGCCCCTGTTGGGACAGCAGAACACTGAAGCTTTCTTT. Full variable domain (outside the CDR3, taken from reference TRBV19 and TRBJ1-1): DGGITQSPKYLFRKEGQNVTLSCEQNLNHDAMYWYRQDPGQGLRLIYYSQIVNDFQKGDIAEGYSVSREKKESFPLTVTSAQKNPTAFYLCASRPLLGQQNTEAFFGQGTRLTVV.

The CDR3 bases are TGCGCCAGCAGCGAAACAGGGGCCTACAATGAGCAGTTCTTC. Its protein is CASSETGAYNEQFF. V and J are TRBV5-1 and TRBJ2-1; 7 bases fit TRBD1. Germline-derived CDR1 and CDR2 are SGHRS and YFSETQ. After removal of 4 bases from V and 2 bases from J, the junction contained 3 bases not matched to a gene. CDR3 length equals 14 residues.

This chain uses TRBV5-1 with TRBJ1-2, with TRBD1 matching 11 bases. Per the germline V gene, CDR1 is SGHRS and CDR2 is YFSETQ. The CDR3 loop spans 13 amino acids. V trimming: 7 bases; J trimming: 4 bases; junction bases outside the gene matches: 3. The CDR3 bases are TGCGCCAGCGGGACAGGGGGAGGCTATGGCTACACCTTC. Its protein is CASGTGGGYGYTF.

The chain is built from TRBV9 and TRBJ1-2; TRBD1 matches 9 bases. J gave up 5 bases and V 0 bases, and 8 bases lay outside the gene matches. Germline-derived CDR1 and CDR2 are SGDLS and YYNGEE. The CDR3 length is 16 residues. The CDR3 reads CASSVDPTGGEYGYTF. For the CDR3, the DNA is TGTGCCAGCAGCGTAGATCCGACAGGGGGGGAGTATGGCTACACCTTC.

V is TRBV6-2 or TRBV6-3 and J is TRBJ1-2; TRBD1 is a possible D gene (6 bases). Germline values: CDR1 MNHEY, CDR2 SVGEGT. Trimming shortened V by 2 bases and J by 5 bases, and 18 bases separated the two germline ends. The CDR3 is made up of 16 amino acids. The CDR3 DNA reads TGTGCCAGCAGTTACCCAGGGGCCTCAGCGTCTTATGGCTACACCTTC. Its protein product is CASSYPGASASYGYTF.

The chain links TRBV6-5 to TRBJ1-1, with TRBD1 identical over 7 bases. V trimming: 6 bases; J trimming: 2 bases; junction bases outside the gene matches: 6. CDR3 length: 14 residues. Germline V gene sequence: CDR1 MNHEY, CDR2 SVGAGI. The CDR3 DNA is TGTGCCAGCAGCCAGGGGACAGTTAACACTGAAGCTTTCTTT. Translating gives CASSQGTVNTEAFF.

This chain links TRBV19 with TRBJ1-1; 9 bases fit TRBD1. V was clipped by 4 bases and J by 2 bases; unmatched bases: 11. Germline CDR1 reads LNHDA; CDR2 reads SQIVND (reference sequence). The CDR3 is 17 residues long. The CDR3 bases are TGTGCCAGTAGTAAACGGCCACAGGGGGCTAGTAACACTGAAGCTTTCTTT. The encoded protein is CASSKRPQGASNTEAFF.

The chain is built from TRBV19 and TRBJ1-2; the D gene is possibly TRBD1 (5 bases). There are 13 residues in the CDR3. Deletions cut 6 bases from V and 0 bases from J, with 8 bases between. Germline loops: CDR1 LNHDA, CDR2 SQIVND (reference sequence). CDR3 sequence reads: CASRRGTNYGYTF. In DNA, the CDR3 is TGTGCCAGTAGGCGGGGGACTAACTATGGCTACACCTTC.

J is TRBJ1-3 and V is TRBV18; D uncertain. V was clipped by 6 bases and J by 1 base, with 10 bases between them. The CDR3 has 14 residues. Germline-derived CDR1 and CDR2 are KGHSH and LQKENI. This CDR3 is CASSRERSGNTIYF. CDR3 bases: TGTGCCAGCTCCCGGGAAAGATCTGGAAACACCATATATTTT.

The chain has TRBV10-1 and TRBJ1-1; D may be TRBD1 (5 bases). V lost 6 bases and J 1 base, leaving 15 bases between the germline ends. The CDR3 covers 15 residues. The germline CDR1 and CDR2 sequences are WNHNN and SYGVQD (reference sequence). The CDR3 DNA reads as TGCGCCAGCAGCTTATCTAACCAGGGGAACACTGAAGCTTTCTTT. It is translated as CASSLSNQGNTEAFF.

The genes are TRBV2 and TRBJ1-5, with D unresolved. The CDR3 spans 14 residues. The V end lost 7 bases, the J end lost 0 bases, and 10 bases lay between the germline ends. Per germline, CDR1 SNHLY and CDR2 FYNNEI. For the CDR3, the DNA is TGTGCCAGCAAGGTAGCCTATAGCAATCAGCCCCAGCATTTT. As protein: CASKVAYSNQPQHF.

The chain is built from TRBV9 and TRBJ2-1, with 14 bases fitting TRBD2. V shed 3 bases, J shed 9 bases, and the junction held 5 bases outside the gene matches. The CDR3 has 15 amino acids. Per germline, CDR1 SGDLS and CDR2 YYNGEE. The CDR3 sequence: CASSDGTSGGLEQFF. The DNA for the CDR3 is TGTGCCAGCAGCGATGGGACTAGCGGGGGCCTTGAGCAGTTCTTC.